The 26 T cell receptor beta chains in this list originate from one sample, sequenced in a study of identical twins. Each CDR3 protein gets one entry after TCRdb re-called the 5' RACE reads with MiXCR. The table includes around 530,000 distinct CDR3 sequences, roughly 15% detected once. A further study also used this sample, focusing on yellow fever vaccine responses in identical twins.

The sequencing input was CD4+ T cells sorted from blood. Source of these receptors: a woman younger than 35 in good health.

Many counts were recorded for this clonotype. The chain couples TRBV5-1 to TRBJ2-1; 8 nucleotides line up with TRBD2. The V gene's germline CDR1 is SGHRS and CDR2 YFSETQ. V dropped 7 bases and J dropped 4; count of bases not matched to a gene: 10. The CDR3 contains 15 residues. CDR3 in amino acids: CASRFSGTTYNEQFF. The CDR3 DNA reads as TGCGCCAGCCGGTTTAGCGGGACAACATACAATGAGCAGTTCTTC.

This clonotype was seen many times. The chain recombines TRBV18 with TRBJ2-3; 10 positions match TRBD2. CDR3 length: 15 amino acids. Germline V gene data show CDR1 as KGHSH and CDR2 as LQKENI. The junction had 8 bases not matched to a gene; V was cut back by 8 bases and J by 3 bases. CDR3 amino acids: CASPRSGGATDTQYF. For the CDR3, the DNA is TGTGCCAGCCCCCGGAGCGGGGGGGCGACAGATACGCAGTATTTT.

The V gene is TRBV20-1, the J gene TRBJ2-5; D may be TRBD2 (6 bases). V lost 7 bases and J lost 5, with 11 bases in between. The CDR3 length is 11 residues. Germline values: CDR1 DFQATT, CDR2 SNEGSKA (reference sequence). CDR3: CSGAGYETQYF. The CDR3 DNA reads TGCAGTGGGGCGGGGTACGAGACCCAGTACTTC.

This clonotype was detected a few times. This rearrangement joins TRBV7-2 to TRBJ2-2; 13 nucleotides line up with TRBD2. Per germline, CDR1 SGHTA and CDR2 FQGNSA. V was pared by 5 bases and J by 3 bases, with 6 bases of the junction left unmatched. The CDR3 totals 17 residues. This CDR3 is CASSESGLAGYTGELFF. The CDR3 DNA reads as TGTGCCAGCAGCGAGTCGGGACTAGCGGGGTACACCGGGGAGCTGTTTTTT.

The chain employs TRBV6-5 and TRBJ1-1, with D possibly being TRBD1 (6 bases). In germline, CDR1 is MNHEY, CDR2 SVGAGI. The CDR3 sequence is 17 residues long. V was clipped by 3 bases and J by 1 base, with 18 bases between them. The CDR3 DNA is TGTGCCAGCAGTTATTTGGTGGACAGATCAGCGAACACTGAAGCTTTCTTT. Translated: CASSYLVDRSANTEAFF.

The V call is TRBV4-2, the J call TRBJ2-1; 11 bases are shared with TRBD2. The CDR3 length is 17 residues. J lost 8 bases, V lost 1 base, and 10 bases had no gene match. Germline-derived CDR1 and CDR2 are LGHNA and YNFKEQ. The chain's CDR3 is CASSQVSGGALVHEQFF. Written as DNA, the CDR3 is TGTGCCAGCAGCCAAGTTAGCGGGGGGGCCTTAGTTCATGAGCAGTTCTTC.

This clonotype was recorded a few times. This chain joins TRBV6-1 and TRBJ2-7; 7 bases line up with TRBD1. Germline V lookup: CDR1 MNHNS, CDR2 SASEGT. The CDR3 has 14 amino acids. V gave up 3 bases and J gave up 2 bases; unmatched junction bases: 4. The CDR3 here is CASSETGYTYEQYF. For the CDR3, the DNA is TGTGCCAGCAGTGAGACAGGGTATACCTACGAGCAGTACTTC.

The chain has TRBV6-1 and TRBJ2-7; tentative D call: TRBD2 (5 bases). The germline CDR1 and CDR2 sequences are MNHNS and SASEGT. Between the trimmed V and J ends, which lost 5 bases and 0 bases, there was a span of 8 bases. This CDR3 spans 13 amino acids. The CDR3 sequence is CASSRESSYEQYF. The CDR3, as DNA: TGTGCCAGCAGTCGGGAAAGCTCCTACGAGCAGTACTTC.

This clonotype has only a few counts. This chain uses TRBV5-6 with TRBJ2-1, with TRBD1 identical over 7 bases. CDR3 length: 13 amino acids. Trimming took 0 bases from V and 15 from J; bases not matched to a gene: 9. Germline V gene lookup returns CDR1 SGHDT and CDR2 YYEEEE. The CDR3 loop reads CASSLGDRDNWFF. In nucleotides, the CDR3 is TGTGCCAGCAGCTTGGGCGACAGGGATAATTGGTTCTTC.

This rearrangement joins TRBV7-6 to TRBJ2-3, with 15 bases fitting TRBD2. The J segment lost 2 bases and the V segment lost 3 bases, leaving 9 bases of the junction unmatched. The CDR3 runs 19 residues. In germline, CDR1 is SGHVS, CDR2 FNYEAQ. The CDR3 sequence: CASSFSLGTSGGSTDTQYF. The CDR3 DNA reads TGTGCCAGCAGCTTTAGCCTCGGGACTAGCGGGGGGTCCACAGATACGCAGTATTTT.

This clonotype was picked up many times. This chain links TRBV5-1 with TRBJ2-3; TRBD2 matches at 10 bases. The CDR3 is made up of 15 amino acids. The V segment lost 4 bases and the J segment 2 bases; nucleotides outside the gene matches: 4. Germline CDR1 and CDR2: SGHRS and YFSETQ. CDR3 DNA: TGCGCCAGCAGCCGTAGCGGGAGGTCCACAGATACGCAGTATTTT. It is translated as CASSRSGRSTDTQYF.

The gene calls are TRBV6-5 and TRBJ1-2, with D tentatively TRBD1 (5 bases). Trimming took 2 bases from V and 6 from J, leaving 13 bases between them. Germline V gene lookup returns CDR1 MNHEY and CDR2 SVGAGI. There are 14 residues in the CDR3. The chain's CDR3 is CASSYGAGSDGYTF. DNA for the CDR3: TGTGCCAGCAGTTACGGGGCGGGGTCGGATGGCTACACCTTC.

This clonotype was recorded a few times. The chain links TRBV20-1 to TRBJ2-2; 8 nucleotides agree with TRBD2. The CDR3 covers 17 residues. Trimming took 1 base from V and 0 from J; bases not matched to a gene: 7. CDR1 is DFQATT, CDR2 SNEGSKA, per germline (reference sequence). Written as DNA, the CDR3 is TGCAGTGCTAGAGCCCCCGGACTAGCTGCGAACACCGGGGAGCTGTTTTTT. It encodes CSARAPGLAANTGELFF.

This clonotype turned up a few times. V is TRBV3-1 and J is TRBJ2-1; D is unresolved. The V gene's germline CDR1 is LGHDT and CDR2 YNNKEL (reference sequence). There are 17 residues in the CDR3. The ends were cut back, 0 bases at V and 0 bases at J, with 12 bases in the middle. CDR3 sequence (DNA): TGTGCCAGCAGCCAAGATATTGGGTTGAGCTCCTACAATGAGCAGTTCTTC. It codes for CASSQDIGLSSYNEQFF.

In its sample, this clonotype was seen a few times. The chain links TRBV12-3 or TRBV12-4 to TRBJ2-1, with 10 bases fitting TRBD2. This CDR3 contains 15 residues. The V and J ends lost 7 bases and 5 bases, in that order; junction bases with no gene match: 8. The CDR3 DNA is TGTGCCAGCATTTTTAGCGGGAGGTCCCACAATGAGCAGTTCTTC. This encodes CASIFSGRSHNEQFF.

The V and J genes are TRBV6-5 and TRBJ1-1; D ambiguous. CDR3 length: 12 residues. The germline gives CDR1 MNHEY, CDR2 SVGAGI. The V gene lost 2 bases and the J gene lost 12 bases, with 13 bases spanning the gap. Written as DNA, the CDR3 is TGTGCCAGCAGTTACGGACTCCCGGGAACTTTCTTT. Translation: CASSYGLPGTFF.

The chain carries TRBV5-1 and TRBJ1-1; 9 bases fit TRBD1. Looked up from germline, CDR1 is SGHRS and CDR2 is YFSETQ. CDR3 length: 17 amino acids. Trimming at V came to 0 bases and at J to 1 base, leaving 7 bases not matched to a gene. DNA of the CDR3: TGCGCCAGCAGCTTGGATATTTCGGACAGGGGGAACACTGAAGCTTTCTTT. Translated: CASSLDISDRGNTEAFF.

The chain uses TRBV6-1 and TRBJ2-1; 7 nucleotides agree with TRBD2. Germline V gives CDR1 MNHNS, CDR2 SASEGT. The CDR3 runs to 15 residues. Trimming took 6 bases from V and 5 from J; bases not matched to a gene: 10. This CDR3 is CASRLALAAHNEQFF. CDR3 nucleotides: TGTGCCAGCAGACTAGCCCTAGCGGCCCACAATGAGCAGTTCTTC.

This clonotype was seen more than once but under ten times. This chain uses TRBV24-1 with TRBJ1-5, with 7 bases lining up with TRBD1. Looked up from germline, CDR1 is KGHDR and CDR2 is SFDVKD. V trimming: 2 bases; J trimming: 7 bases; junction bases outside the gene matches: 4. The length of the CDR3 is 14 residues. CDR3 sequence reads: CATSDSQGWQPQHF. The CDR3 DNA reads TGTGCCACCAGTGATTCACAGGGGTGGCAGCCCCAGCATTTT.

This clonotype was seen ten or more times. The chain employs TRBV5-1 and TRBJ2-3, with 8 bases aligning to TRBD2. Germline CDR1 and CDR2: SGHRS and YFSETQ. The CDR3 runs to 17 residues. V trimming: 0 bases; J trimming: 3 bases; junction bases outside the gene matches: 9. The CDR3 is CASSLVTGTSGTDTQYF. The DNA of the CDR3 is TGCGCCAGCAGCTTGGTTACCGGGACTAGTGGTACAGATACGCAGTATTTT.

This sequence joins TRBV10-2 and TRBJ2-7; D might be TRBD1 (6 bases). Looked up from germline, CDR1 is WSHSY and CDR2 is SAAADI. Trimming took 5 bases from V and 6 from J, leaving 14 bases between them. The CDR3 is made up of 13 amino acids. The CDR3 region is CASSWTVTSEQYV. CDR3 in DNA: TGCGCCAGCAGTTGGACAGTTACATCCGAGCAGTACGTC.

This clonotype was seen a handful of times. CDR3 residues: CASSLPRPGTGGLGELFF. In DNA, the CDR3 is TGTGCCAGCAGCTTACCTCGACCCGGGACAGGGGGTCTCGGGGAGCTGTTTTTT. The genes are TRBV11-2 and TRBJ2-2, with 11 bases matching TRBD1. CDR3 size: 18 residues. After removal of 2 bases from V and 7 bases from J, the junction contained 12 bases not matched to a gene. Germline CDR1 reads SGHAT; CDR2 reads FQNNGV. Using reference TRBV11-2 and TRBJ2-2 for the parts outside the CDR3, the full variable domain is EAGVAQSPRYKIIEKRQSVAFWCNPISGHATLYWYQQILGQGPKLLIQFQNNGVVDDSQLPKDRFSAERLKGVDSTLKIQPAKLEDSAVYLCASSLPRPGTGGLGELFFGEGSRLTVL.

This clonotype was counted a few times. This chain connects TRBV10-3 to TRBJ2-7; perhaps TRBD2 as D (6 bases). Between the trimmed V and J ends, which lost 4 bases and 1 base, there was a span of 14 bases. This CDR3 has 15 residues. CDR1 and CDR2 from the germline V gene are ENHRY and SYGVKD. The CDR3 DNA is TGTGCCATCAGTGGCGGGGCTACAAATTCCTACGAGCAGTACTTC. Its translation: CAISGGATNSYEQYF.

The chain carries TRBV28 and TRBJ2-3, with a weak D call TRBD2 (7 bases). The CDR3 is 17 residues long. Trimming removed 4 bases at V and 7 bases at J, with 24 bases between. Germline V gene data show CDR1 as MDHEN and CDR2 as SYDVKM. CDR3 nucleotide sequence: TGTGCCAGCAGTTCTGGGGGAGGGGGGGGCGCCCGGCATACGCAGTATTTT. It specifies CASSSGGGGGARHTQYF.

The chain couples TRBV4-1 to TRBJ1-6; D perhaps matches TRBD1 (5 bases). V gave up 0 bases and J gave up 9 bases, with 12 bases separating them. CDR3 length: 15 amino acids. Germline CDR1 MGHRA, CDR2 YSYEKL. In DNA form, the CDR3 reads TGCGCCAGCAGCCAAGATTGGGGGGTTGGTTCACCCCTCCACTTT. Translating gives CASSQDWGVGSPLHF.

This chain links TRBV20-1 with TRBJ2-1; TRBD1 or TRBD2 may be the D gene (5 bases each). Germline loops: CDR1 DFQATT, CDR2 SNEGSKA (reference sequence). The ends were cut back, 0 bases at V and 6 bases at J, with 15 bases in the middle. The CDR3 is 15 amino acids. The CDR3 DNA reads as TGCAGTGCTAGAGATAGGTTAGAGAGGGGCAATGAGCAGTTCTTC. Its translation is CSARDRLERGNEQFF.